This record covers a single T cell receptor beta chain. TCRdb re-called the 5' RACE reads with MiXCR, one entry per CDR3 protein. The repertoire has 450,000 or so distinct CDR3 sequences, 14% of them found once; the top ten carry 0.52%. The data were obtained in a study of identical twins. The V end lost 4 bases, the J end lost 7 bases, and 10 bases lay between the germline ends. CDR3 length equals 12 residues. Germline V gene lookup returns CDR1 MNHEY and CDR2 SVGAGI. The sample also formed part of further work on yellow fever vaccine responses in identical twins. This second study says: The T cell response to vaccination in identical twins was reportedly partly convergent and partly personalized.

The TCR sequence derives from a woman aged 18-35 years in good health. The V and J genes are TRBV6-5 and TRBJ1-2, with D unresolved. Sequenced: CD4+ T cells sorted from blood. The CDR3 is CASSSGTSGYTF. The CDR3 DNA follows: TGTGCCAGCAGTTCGGGTACCTCTGGCTACACCTTC.